This T cell receptor beta chain was obtained from a study of CD4 and CD8 cells across lung adenocarcinoma regions. TCRdb independently ran MiXCR on the PCR reads; one entry per CDR3 protein. This table holds tens of thousands of distinct CDR3 sequences, roughly half found once. Deletions cut 4 bases from V and 4 bases from J, with 13 bases between. The CDR3 contains 14 residues. Germline CDR1 reads LNHDA; CDR2 reads SQIVND (reference sequence). Samples came from patients with localized non-small cell lung adenocarcinoma. The V and J genes are TRBV19 and TRBJ1-1, with D possibly matching TRBD1 (5 bases). The sample consisted of CD4+ T cells from the center of a lung tumor. The sequence was collected from a male donor with lung adenocarcinoma. The CD4 and CD8 labels of this study may be unreliable. The CDR3 loop reads CASSTLRGGTEAFF. The CDR3 DNA reads as TGTGCCAGTAGTACCTTAAGGGGCGGCACTGAAGCTTTCTTT.